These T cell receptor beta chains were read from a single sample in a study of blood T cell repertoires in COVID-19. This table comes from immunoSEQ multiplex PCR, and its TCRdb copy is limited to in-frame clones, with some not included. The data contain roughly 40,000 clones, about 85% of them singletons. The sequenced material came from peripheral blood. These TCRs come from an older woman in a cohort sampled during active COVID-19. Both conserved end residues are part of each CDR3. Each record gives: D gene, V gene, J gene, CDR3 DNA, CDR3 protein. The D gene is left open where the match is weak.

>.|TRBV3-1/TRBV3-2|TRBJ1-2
TGTGCCAGCAGCCAAGTCTCTGGGGGGACTGGCTACACCTTC
CASSQVSGGTGYTF
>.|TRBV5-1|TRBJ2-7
TGCGCCAGCAGCTTGGCCGAGGCCCTCCACGAGCAGTACTTC
CASSLAEALHEQYF
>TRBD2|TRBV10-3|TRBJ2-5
TGTGCCATCAGTGTAACTAGCGGGGAGACCCAGTACTTC
CAISVTSGETQYF
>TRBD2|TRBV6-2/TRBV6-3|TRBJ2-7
TGTGCCAGCAGTTACAGGGACTATCCCTCCTACGAGCAGTACTTC
CASSYRDYPSYEQYF
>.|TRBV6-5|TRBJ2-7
TGTGCCAGCAGCTTCGGGATCTCCGGGGAGCAGTACTTC
CASSFGISGEQYF
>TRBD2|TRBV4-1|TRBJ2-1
TGCGCCAGCAGCCCCTACAATAGCGGGAACCTCTACAATGAGCAGTTCTTC
CASSPYNSGNLYNEQFF
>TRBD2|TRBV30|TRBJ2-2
TGTGCCTGGAGTAAGGGAGGGCCCGGGGAGCTGTTTTTT
CAWSKGGPGELFF
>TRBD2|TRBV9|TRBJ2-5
TGTGCCAGCAGCGTTGGAGCGGGGGGCGCCGGGGAGACCCAGTACTTC
CASSVGAGGAGETQYF
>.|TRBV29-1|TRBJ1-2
TGCAGCGTTGAAGGCAGGGTGGGATACAACTATGGCTACACCTTC
CSVEGRVGYNYGYTF
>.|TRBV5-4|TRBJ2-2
TGTGCCAGCAGCCGGGTTGAGGGAACCGGGGAGCTGTTTTTT
CASSRVEGTGELFF
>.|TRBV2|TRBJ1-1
TGTGCCACCATGAGGGAGTATAACACTGAAGCTTTCTTT
CATMREYNTEAFF
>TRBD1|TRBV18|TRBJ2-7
TGTGCCAGCTCACTGGGACAGAGCTACGAGCAGTACTTC
CASSLGQSYEQYF
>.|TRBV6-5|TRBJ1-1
TGTGCCAGCAGCCGTATACTCTACAGGGAAGTAGCTTTCTTT
CASSRILYREVAFF
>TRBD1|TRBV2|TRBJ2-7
TGTGCCAGCCTGGACAGGGCTCGACTCTACGAGCAGTACTTC
CASLDRARLYEQYF
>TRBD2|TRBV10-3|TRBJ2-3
TGTGCCATCAGTGAGTCGGGACTAGCAAGTGATACGCAGTATTTT
CAISESGLASDTQYF
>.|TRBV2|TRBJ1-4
TGTGCCACGACCGGACAGAACACAGTGTATGAAAAACTGTTTTTT
CATTGQNTVYEKLFF
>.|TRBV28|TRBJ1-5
TGTGCCAGCAGTTTATCAGATCAGCCCCAGCATTTT
CASSLSDQPQHF